These T cell receptor beta chains were read from a single sample in a study of T-cell memory formation after mild COVID-19. TCRdb re-called the 5' RACE reads through MiXCR, storing one row per CDR3 protein. The sample has some 250,000 distinct CDR3 sequences; approximately 9% are singletons. The source material was PBMCs or a T cell subset sorted from them (not recorded which). The receptor source for this set is a man younger than 30 who had mild COVID-19 (a few samples of this study predate the infection). Cell type and time point are not known. CDR3s include the opening cysteine and the closing phenylalanine or tryptophan. A D gene is named only where the DNA matches it firmly. Clone size appears in some rows only: once, few, many, or a class for an expanded clone.

>-|TRBV5-1|TRBJ2-5|TRBD2
CASSLAERGMGETQYF
TGCGCCAGCAGCCTGGCTGAGCGGGGGATGGGAGAGACCCAGTACTTC
>-|TRBV4-1|TRBJ1-5|-
CASGQAGSQPQHF
TGCGCCAGCGGCCAAGCAGGTAGTCAGCCCCAGCATTTT
>many|TRBV4-1|TRBJ2-1|-
CASSQDGPYNEQFF
TGCGCCAGCAGCCAAGATGGCCCCTACAATGAGCAGTTCTTC
>many|TRBV12-3/TRBV12-4|TRBJ2-3|TRBD1
CASSLRQGQRDTQYF
TGTGCCAGCAGTCTCCGACAGGGCCAAAGGGATACGCAGTATTTT
>-|TRBV6-5|TRBJ1-3|-
CASSYSGGTGNTIYF
TGTGCCAGCAGTTACTCGGGGGGCACTGGAAACACCATATATTTT
>-|TRBV12-3/TRBV12-4|TRBJ1-1|-
CASSFQRFTEAFF
TGTGCCAGCAGCTTTCAGAGGTTCACTGAAGCTTTCTTT
>many|TRBV7-9|TRBJ1-6|-
CASSLQGNTPLHF
TGTGCCAGCAGCTTACAGGGGAATACACCCCTCCACTTT
>few|TRBV6-5|TRBJ2-7|TRBD2
CASSYSGGGNEQYF
TGTGCCAGCAGTTATAGCGGGGGAGGTAACGAGCAGTACTTC
>-|TRBV20-1|TRBJ2-7|TRBD1
CSARVRQGLGEQYF
TGCAGTGCTAGAGTGAGACAGGGGTTAGGCGAGCAGTACTTC
>-|TRBV5-6|TRBJ1-2|-
CASSLYRQDGYTF
TGTGCCAGCAGCTTATACAGACAGGATGGCTACACCTTC
>-|TRBV5-1|TRBJ1-3|-
CASRSLSSGNTIYF
TGCGCCAGCAGATCTCTAAGCTCTGGAAACACCATATATTTT
>-|TRBV7-9|TRBJ1-3|-
CASSRAGAGNTIYF
TGTGCCAGCAGCCGGGCCGGGGCAGGAAACACCATATATTTT
>-|TRBV12-3/TRBV12-4|TRBJ1-4|-
CASSTGLRDEKLFF
TGTGCCAGCAGTACAGGGTTGAGGGATGAAAAACTGTTTTTT
>few|TRBV6-5|TRBJ1-1|-
CASSLPRAGTEAFF
TGTGCCAGCTCCCTCCCCAGGGCCGGCACTGAAGCTTTCTTT
>-|TRBV5-6|TRBJ2-7|-
CASSLFRAGEQYF
TGTGCCAGCAGCTTGTTTCGGGCCGGCGAGCAGTACTTC
>many|TRBV12-3/TRBV12-4|TRBJ2-4|-
CATSIGGKNIQYF
TGTGCCACCTCGATAGGGGGCAAAAACATTCAGTACTTC
>-|TRBV6-5|TRBJ1-1|-
CASSWGERGEAFF
TGTGCCAGCAGCTGGGGTGAACGGGGGGAAGCTTTCTTT
>-|TRBV7-9|TRBJ2-3|-
CASSQDITQYF
TGTGCCAGCAGCCAGGACATTACGCAGTATTTT
>few|TRBV6-6|TRBJ2-3|-
CASSYSPGPGADTQYF
TGTGCCAGCAGTTACTCGCCGGGCCCCGGGGCAGATACGCAGTATTTT
>-|TRBV5-5|TRBJ1-5|-
CASSFVEGGQPQHF
TGTGCCAGCAGCTTCGTGGAGGGAGGTCAGCCCCAGCATTTT
>-|TRBV6-2/TRBV6-3|TRBJ2-3|-
CASRTSPSTDTQYF
TGTGCCAGCAGGACCAGTCCTAGCACAGATACGCAGTATTTT
>many|TRBV28|TRBJ2-7|TRBD1
CASSPFGDRAYEQYF
TGTGCCAGCAGTCCTTTTGGGGACAGAGCCTACGAGCAGTACTTC
>many|TRBV7-9|TRBJ2-3|-
CASSLEGSTDTQYF
TGTGCCAGCAGCTTAGAGGGTAGCACAGATACGCAGTATTTT
>-|TRBV19|TRBJ1-2|TRBD1
CASNMDRRIYGYTF
TGTGCCAGTAATATGGACAGGCGAATCTATGGCTACACCTTC
>few|TRBV6-2/TRBV6-3|TRBJ1-3|-
CASRLGGSGNTIYF
TGTGCCAGCAGGCTTGGAGGGTCTGGAAACACCATATATTTT
>many|TRBV5-1|TRBJ2-7|TRBD1
CASSLGDRNYEQYF
TGCGCCAGCAGCTTGGGGGACAGAAACTACGAGCAGTACTTC
>few|TRBV7-9|TRBJ2-5|-
CASSPWSDGQETQYF
TGTGCCAGCAGCCCCTGGTCCGACGGGCAAGAGACCCAGTACTTC
>-|TRBV2|TRBJ2-3|TRBD2
CASRPLAGTDTQYF
TGTGCCAGCAGACCACTAGCGGGCACAGATACGCAGTATTTT
>many|TRBV3-1|TRBJ1-5|-
CASSQLNQPQHF
TGTGCCAGCAGCCAACTGAATCAGCCCCAGCATTTT
>few|TRBV7-2|TRBJ2-7|-
CASSLGSGMYEQYF
TGTGCCAGCAGCTTAGGCAGCGGCATGTACGAGCAGTACTTC
>-|TRBV5-8|TRBJ2-5|-
CASNQGYTLGETQYF
TGTGCCAGCAACCAAGGCTATACATTAGGGGAGACCCAGTACTTC